The 25 T cell receptor beta chains presented below share a single source sample, sequenced in a study of blood T cell repertoires in COVID-19. Clones were sequenced by immunoSEQ multiplex PCR, and TCRdb holds only the in-frame ones, with some missing. The data show a few hundred thousand clones, around nine tenths seen once. The sequenced material came from peripheral blood. Source of these receptors: a woman aged 30 to 39 with COVID-19, enrolled during active disease.

This clone has only a few counts. The genes are TRBV2 and TRBJ2-7; 8 bases line up with TRBD1. Per germline, CDR1 SNHLY and CDR2 FYNNEI. V was clipped by 3 bases and J by 6 bases; unmatched bases: 4. This CDR3 spans 13 amino acids. In nucleotides, the CDR3 is TGTGCCAGCAGTGATGAGACAGGGGCCGAGCAGTACTTC. It specifies CASSDETGAEQYF.

The table lists this clone with many counts. This chain links TRBV7-2 with TRBJ2-7; D unclear. Trimming took off 0 bases at V and 7 bases at J, with 7 bases between the two ends. This CDR3 has 12 residues. Germline CDR1 and CDR2: SGHTA and FQGNSA. CDR3 amino acids: CASSLASREQYF. The CDR3 DNA follows: TGTGCCAGCAGCTTAGCTAGCCGGGAGCAGTACTTC.

CDR3 bases: TGTGCCAGCAGCCCGGCTAGCGGTTTTTCTAGCACAGATACGCAGTATTTT. Translation gives CASSPASGFSSTDTQYF. The J gene is TRBJ2-3, the V gene TRBV11-2, with 7 bases fitting TRBD2. V lost 5 bases to trimming and J lost 0 bases; unmatched junction nucleotides: 11. Germline CDR1 SGHAT, CDR2 FQNNGV. This CDR3 contains 17 residues. The entire variable domain, with the rest obtained from reference TRBV11-2 and TRBJ2-3, is as follows: EAGVAQSPRYKIIEKRQSVAFWCNPISGHATLYWYQQILGQGPKLLIQFQNNGVVDDSQLPKDRFSAERLKGVDSTLKIQPAKLEDSAVYLCASSPASGFSSTDTQYFGPGTRLTVL.

The chain is built from TRBV28 and TRBJ2-2; tentative D call: TRBD2 (6 bases). The CDR3 extends over 14 amino acids. Germline V lookup: CDR1 MDHEN, CDR2 SYDVKM. With 4 bases removed from V and 1 base from J, the gap between germline ends came to 7 bases. The CDR3 DNA sequence: TGTGCCAGCAGTTCGGGGGAGAACACCGGGGAGCTGTTTTTT. Protein: CASSSGENTGELFF.

A single count supports this clone. The V gene is TRBV2, the J gene TRBJ2-2, with D hard to call. CDR3 length: 14 residues. With 6 bases removed from V and 1 base from J, the gap between germline ends came to 9 bases. The germline V gene has CDR1 SNHLY and CDR2 FYNNEI. CDR3 in DNA: TGTGCCAGCAGGGGCACGGTGAACACCGGGGAGCTGTTTTTT. Amino acid sequence: CASRGTVNTGELFF.

This rearrangement joins TRBV7-9 to TRBJ1-2, with 8 bases aligning to TRBD1. The CDR3 has 16 amino acids. The V gene's germline CDR1 is SEHNR and CDR2 FQNEAQ (reference sequence). Germline trimming cut 1 base from V and 6 bases from J; bases unmatched to any gene: 10. In nucleotides, the CDR3 is TGTGCCAGCAGCTTAGTTGGACAGGGTCGGAGGAATGGCTACACCTTC. This translates into CASSLVGQGRRNGYTF.

V is TRBV28 and J is TRBJ1-5, with D perhaps TRBD1 (6 bases). The V end was cut by 2 bases, the J end by 6 bases, with 11 bases between. CDR1 and CDR2 from the germline V gene are MDHEN and SYDVKM. The CDR3 has 14 residues. The DNA for the CDR3 is TGTGCCAGCAGTTTACAGGGGATCGCTCAGCCCCAGCATTTT. Translation: CASSLQGIAQPQHF.

This chain links TRBV7-9 with TRBJ1-1; D gene ambiguous. The CDR3 covers 14 residues. V gave up 2 bases and J gave up 1 base, with 8 bases separating them. The germline gives CDR1 SEHNR, CDR2 FQNEAQ (reference sequence). In DNA, the CDR3 is TGTGCCAGCAGCTTATCACTAACGAACACTGAAGCTTTCTTT. It is translated as CASSLSLTNTEAFF.

The chain couples TRBV7-9 to TRBJ2-7; D perhaps matches TRBD2 (5 bases). CDR3 size: 16 residues. Germline loops: CDR1 SEHNR, CDR2 FQNEAQ (reference sequence). The V and J ends lost 7 bases and 1 base respectively, with 20 bases between them. CDR3 nucleotide sequence: TGTGCCAGCACCTCCCACCAATCCGGGGTATCCTACGAGCAGTACTTC. This sequence encodes CASTSHQSGVSYEQYF.

This clone appeared a single time. The chain is built from TRBV30 and TRBJ1-5; perhaps TRBD1 as D (6 bases). CDR1 and CDR2 (germline): GTSNPN, SVGIG (reference sequence). The CDR3 extends over 14 amino acids. The ends were cut back, 1 base at V and 4 bases at J, with 11 bases in the middle. The CDR3 spells CAWSAGQRNQPQHF. The CDR3 DNA sequence: TGTGCCTGGAGTGCCGGACAGCGTAATCAGCCCCAGCATTTT. Complete variable domain (other parts from reference TRBV30 and TRBJ1-5): SQTIHQWPATLVQPVGSPLSLECTVEGTSNPNLYWYRQAAGRGLQLLFYSVGIGQISSEVPQNLSASRPQDRQFILSSKKLLLSDSGFYLCAWSAGQRNQPQHFGDGTRLSIL.

The chain employs TRBV7-9 and TRBJ2-2; 11 bases match TRBD2. Germline-derived CDR1 and CDR2 are SEHNR and FQNEAQ (reference sequence). The CDR3 is 16 amino acids. The V gene end was trimmed by 6 bases and the J gene end by 1 base; junction bases not matched to a gene: 4. CDR3 in DNA: TGTGCCAGCAGGAGGACTAGCGGGTTGAACACCGGGGAGCTGTTTTTT. It yields the protein CASRRTSGLNTGELFF.

The V gene is TRBV4-1, the J gene TRBJ1-5, with a tentative D call TRBD1 (6 bases). The V end was cut by 0 bases, the J end by 5 bases, with 11 bases between. Germline CDR1 and CDR2: MGHRA and YSYEKL. The CDR3 is 15 amino acids. The CDR3 is CASSQEGQLYQPQHF. The DNA of the CDR3 is TGCGCCAGCAGCCAAGAAGGACAGCTATATCAGCCCCAGCATTTT.

V and J are TRBV9 and TRBJ1-4, with a possible D match to TRBD1 (6 bases). This CDR3 is 14 amino acids long. Germline CDR1 and CDR2: SGDLS and YYNGEE. V dropped 0 bases and J dropped 6 bases, with 9 bases sitting between them. This chain's CDR3 is CASSVVPGDEKLFF. Here the CDR3 DNA reads TGTGCCAGCAGCGTAGTCCCAGGGGATGAAAAACTGTTTTTT.

The chain couples TRBV2 to TRBJ1-2, with D tentatively TRBD1 (6 bases). Germline values: CDR1 SNHLY, CDR2 FYNNEI. The CDR3 is 14 residues long. V lost 5 bases, J lost 5 bases, and 15 bases lay in between. The CDR3 coding sequence is TGTGCCAGCAGTCGCCAAACAGGACAGTATGGCTACACCTTC. As protein: CASSRQTGQYGYTF.

V is TRBV24-1 and J is TRBJ1-2; 7 positions agree with TRBD1. The CDR3 contains 14 residues. V was clipped by 2 bases and J by 4 bases; unmatched bases: 3. Germline CDR1 KGHDR, CDR2 SFDVKD. The CDR3 sequence: CATSDSRQGYGYTF. The DNA of the CDR3 is TGTGCCACCAGTGATTCCCGACAGGGCTATGGCTACACCTTC.

This clone was counted between two and nine times. The J gene is TRBJ2-7, the V gene TRBV2; D is possibly TRBD2 (5 bases). The CDR3 has 17 residues. Trimming left V 2 bases short and J 0 bases short, with 17 bases between. Germline CDR1 SNHLY, CDR2 FYNNEI. In DNA form, the CDR3 reads TGTGCCAGCAGTGAATGGGCCGGAGGTAGCCGCTCCTACGAGCAGTACTTC. It yields the protein CASSEWAGGSRSYEQYF. Combining the CDR3 with reference TRBV2 and TRBJ2-7 gives the whole variable domain EPEVTQTPSHQVTQMGQEVILRCVPISNHLYFYWYRQILGQKVEFLVSFYNNEISEKSEIFDDQFSVERPDGSNFTLKIRSTKLEDSAMYFCASSEWAGGSRSYEQYFGPGTRLTVT.

This clone was detected only a few times. V is TRBV5-6 and J is TRBJ2-7, with D unclear. CDR3 length equals 11 residues. Germline V lookup: CDR1 SGHDT, CDR2 YYEEEE. V gave up 1 base and J gave up 4 bases, with 3 bases separating them. CDR3 DNA: TGTGCCAGCAGCTTGACTTACGAGCAGTACTTC. Its protein is CASSLTYEQYF.

The genes are TRBV2 and TRBJ1-5, with D possibly TRBD1 on 6 matching bases. The V end lost 5 bases, the J end lost 7 bases, and 12 bases lay between the germline ends. The CDR3 runs to 13 residues. The germline V gene has CDR1 SNHLY and CDR2 FYNNEI. In DNA, the CDR3 is TGTGCCAGCAGTACAGACAGGTCCCAGCCCCAGCATTTT. As protein: CASSTDRSQPQHF.

On this clone itself: Compared with germline, one end of the junction differs, possibly owing to a read error. The chain links TRBV24-1 to TRBJ2-1; TRBD2 matches at 8 bases. Germline CDR1 reads KGHDR; CDR2 reads SFDVKD. CDR3 length: 15 residues. CDR3 region: CATGDTSGRRTEQFF. The DNA for the CDR3 is TGTGCCACCGGTGACACGAGCGGGAGAAGGACTGAGCAGTTCTTC.

The J gene is TRBJ2-1, the V gene TRBV7-9; TRBD2 agrees at 11 bases. The V gene's germline CDR1 is SEHNR and CDR2 FQNEAQ (reference sequence). CDR3 length: 14 residues. The ends lost 3 bases at V and 7 bases at J; junction bases unmatched: 2. The CDR3 DNA reads TGTGCCAGCAGCTTGGGACTAGCGGATAATGAGCAGTTCTTC. Protein product: CASSLGLADNEQFF. Using reference TRBV7-9 and TRBJ2-1 for the parts outside the CDR3, the full variable domain is DTGVSQNPRHKITKRGQNVTFRCDPISEHNRLYWYRQTLGQGPEFLTYFQNEAQLEKSRLLSDRFSAERPKGSFSTLEIQRTEQGDSAMYLCASSLGLADNEQFFGPGTRLTVL.

This rearrangement joins TRBV6-5 to TRBJ1-4; D not certain. The germline V and J ends were trimmed by 3 bases and 4 bases, with 12 bases remaining between them. Germline V lookup: CDR1 MNHEY, CDR2 SVGAGI. The CDR3 sequence is 15 residues long. CDR3 sequence: CASSYEGMHNEKLFF. The CDR3 bases are TGTGCCAGCAGTTATGAGGGAATGCATAATGAAAAACTGTTTTTT.

The chain links TRBV5-1 to TRBJ1-5; no clear D gene. The ends were cut back, 1 base at V and 1 base at J, with 9 bases in the middle. The CDR3 length is 15 residues. CDR1 SGHRS and CDR2 YFSETQ come from the germline V gene. The CDR3 here is CASSLSAASNQPQHF. In DNA, the CDR3 is TGCGCCAGCAGCTTGTCCGCGGCGAGCAATCAGCCCCAGCATTTT.

This chain uses TRBV6-2 or TRBV6-3 with TRBJ2-1; D is unresolved. The CDR3 has 18 amino acids. V dropped 6 bases and J dropped 0 bases, with 21 bases sitting between them. Per germline, CDR1 MNHEY and CDR2 SVGEGT. CDR3 amino acids: CASSRYPTALSSYNEQFF. The CDR3 DNA sequence: TGTGCCAGCAGCCGATACCCGACTGCCTTGAGCTCCTACAATGAGCAGTTCTTC.

This chain uses TRBV27 with TRBJ1-5, with D perhaps matching TRBD1 (5 bases). CDR1 MNHEY and CDR2 SMNVEV come from the germline V gene (reference sequence). Trimming cost V 6 bases and J 4 bases, with 7 bases left between them. CDR3 length: 12 amino acids. The chain's CDR3 is CASSHRNQPQHF. The CDR3 DNA reads as TGTGCCAGCAGCCACAGGAATCAGCCCCAGCATTTT.

This sequence joins TRBV5-8 and TRBJ2-5, with 9 bases identical to TRBD2. CDR1 SGHTS and CDR2 YDEGEE come from the germline V gene. After removal of 0 bases from V and 5 bases from J, the junction contained 8 bases not matched to a gene. CDR3 length: 16 residues. This CDR3 is CASSLGLAVEGETQYF. Written as DNA, the CDR3 is TGTGCCAGCAGCTTGGGACTAGCGGTCGAGGGGGAGACCCAGTACTTC.